This T cell receptor (beta chain) was sequenced during a study of regulatory T cells in long-lasting Graves disease. Study information: It was over 5 years of antithyroid drugs, with positive TSH receptor antibodies, that meant persistent Graves' disease. Overall study findings and caveats: There was favoring of TRBV28, TRBJ1-2 and TRBJ2-5 in persistent disease. TCR diversity in persistent Graves' patients was below that of newly diagnosed ones.

Noted time point: persistent/refractory GD, antithyroid drugs over 5 years with positive TRAb. The authors made the TCR library using RNA they extracted from PBMCs. Patients were enrolled at an endocrinology department in Xi'an, China. The junction had 15 bases not matched to a gene; V was cut back by 6 bases and J by 7 bases. The CDR3 extends over 17 amino acids. Germline assignment: CDR1 DFQATT and CDR2 SNEGSKA (reference sequence). Comment on this clonotype: The antigen remains undetermined.

Libraries of TCR beta came from iRepertoire HTBI primers plus Arm-PCR of CDR3 regions. In TCRdb, the multiplex PCR reads were re-called with MiXCR into one record per CDR3 protein. The sample contains about 470,000 distinct CDR3 sequences, about a fifth of which appear only once. The chain is built from TRBV20-1 and TRBJ1-6, with TRBD1 matching 10 bases. The input for sequencing was peripheral blood mononuclear cells (PBMCs), taken when the disease was refractory, from a patient treated with antithyroid drugs. This TCR derives from a female donor with Graves disease. CDR3 residues: CSAALFRDRGPNSPLHF. The CDR3 DNA sequence: TGCAGTGCCGCCCTTTTCCGGGACAGGGGCCCGAATTCACCCCTCCACTTT.